This T cell receptor beta chain was sequenced in a study of T cell responses to AZD1222 COVID-19 vaccine. Broader study findings: It was only a handful of AZD1222 recipients who were seropositive at baseline.

Turning to this clone: Antigen specificity is unknown.

Assay: immunoSEQ multiplex PCR; the TCRdb copy retains only in-frame clones and omits some. The table lists 150,000 to 170,000 clones, roughly nine tenths of them singletons. This specimen consisted of peripheral blood, obtained on day 0 of AZD1222 vaccination. The receptor comes from an adult in good health.

The CDR3 bases are TGTGCCAGCAGCCTTTGGGACATTAGCACAGATACGCAGTATTTT. Protein sequence: CASSLWDISTDTQYF. V is TRBV9 and J is TRBJ2-3; D perhaps matches TRBD1 (6 bases). Trimming took off 4 bases at V and 0 bases at J, with 12 bases between the two ends. Looked up from germline, CDR1 is SGDLS and CDR2 is YYNGEE. The CDR3 runs to 15 residues.